The 23 T cell receptor beta chains below come from one sample, sequenced in a study of cytomegalovirus exposure and HLA in healthy donors. The PCR was carried out with 60 Vbeta primers and 13 Jbeta primers. The table came from immunoSEQ multiplex PCR; TCRdb's copy has only in-frame clones and leaves some out. The sample shows about 120,000 clones, less than 80% of them seen only once. The sequencing sample was made of PBMCs. All receptors come from a woman in her forties or fifties in good health and CMV-seronegative.

This clone appeared once. The V and J genes are TRBV5-6 and TRBJ2-5; D gene uncertain. V lost 0 bases to trimming and J lost 1 base, with 7 bases between them. The CDR3 covers 14 residues. Germline V gene lookup returns CDR1 SGHDT and CDR2 YYEEEE. In nucleotides, the CDR3 is TGTGCCAGCAGCTTGGCCCCTACCCAAGAGACCCAGTACTTC. This translates into CASSLAPTQETQYF.

A remark on this clone: The junction differs from germline at one of its ends, possibly a read error. J is TRBJ1-1 and V is TRBV5-4; D not certain. The CDR3 has 12 amino acids. Germline CDR1 SGHNT, CDR2 YYREEE (reference sequence). CDR3 nucleotides: TGTGCCAGCAGCTTGTTAGAGGCGTCGCCCTCCTTT. It encodes CASSLLEASPSF.

The chain has TRBV23-1 and TRBJ1-5; D may be TRBD1 (6 bases). TRBV23-1 is known as an ORF, though its function is uncertain. Trimming stripped 8 bases from V and 6 bases from J, with 17 bases between. This CDR3 has 14 residues. In nucleotides, the CDR3 is TGCGCCAGCCTGCAGAGGGGGGGTCGTCAGCCCCAGCATTTT. Amino acid sequence: CASLQRGGRQPQHF.

DNA for the CDR3: TGCAGCGCCGTCCCCCCCGGGACAGGGAATGGCTACACCTTC. It specifies CSAVPPGTGNGYTF. V usage is TRBV29-1 and J usage is TRBJ1-2, with 9 bases lining up with TRBD1. The CDR3 is 14 residues long. Germline V gives CDR1 SQVTM, CDR2 ANQGSEA. Germline trimming cut 7 bases from V and 6 bases from J; bases unmatched to any gene: 12.

The table lists this clone with a count of one. The V call is TRBV29-1, the J call TRBJ2-1; D is possibly TRBD1 (5 bases). Trimming cost V 4 bases and J 8 bases, with 9 bases left between them. The CDR3 has 11 amino acids. The germline gives CDR1 SQVTM, CDR2 ANQGSEA. This chain's CDR3 is CSVAVGDEQFF. CDR3 nucleotide sequence: TGCAGCGTTGCCGTAGGGGATGAGCAGTTCTTC.

This chain connects TRBV7-2 to TRBJ1-6, with D possibly matching TRBD1 (6 bases). The V and J ends lost 3 bases and 9 bases respectively, with 18 bases between them. Germline lookup yields CDR1 SGHTA and CDR2 FQGNSA. The CDR3 spans 16 residues. CDR3 amino acids: CASSLWASGAGSPLHF. CDR3 nucleotides: TGTGCCAGCAGCTTGTGGGCTTCAGGGGCGGGTTCACCCCTCCACTTT.

In this sample, this clone turned up a few times. The chain is built from TRBV12-5 and TRBJ2-2, with TRBD1 as a possible D gene (6 bases). Germline assignment: CDR1 LGHNT and CDR2 FRNRAP. The V end lost 6 bases, the J end lost 5 bases, and 10 bases lay between the germline ends. This CDR3 has 13 residues. CDR3 DNA: TGTGCTAGTGGACTAGGGGGTACCGGGGAGCTGTTTTTT. It codes for CASGLGGTGELFF.

The CDR3: CASSLFRGEGYEAFF. For the CDR3, the DNA is TGTGCCAGCAGCTTATTTCGGGGGGAAGGTTATGAAGCTTTCTTT. This chain links TRBV11-3 with TRBJ1-1; tentative D call: TRBD1 (5 bases). This CDR3 has 15 amino acids. Between the trimmed V and J ends, which lost 2 bases and 7 bases, there was a span of 17 bases. In germline, CDR1 is SGHNT, CDR2 YENEEA.

The chain couples TRBV4-3 to TRBJ2-5, with 9 positions matching TRBD2. The germline V gene has CDR1 LGHNA and CDR2 YSLEER. The J segment lost 5 bases and the V segment lost 4 bases, leaving 8 bases of the junction unmatched. This CDR3 has 15 residues. The CDR3 nucleotides are TGCGCCAGCAGCCGTTTAGCGGGAGTCACTGAGACCCAGTACTTC. Amino acid sequence: CASSRLAGVTETQYF.

J is TRBJ2-5 and V is TRBV7-7, with D unclear. CDR3 length: 14 residues. CDR1 and CDR2 from the germline V gene are SSHAT and FNYEAQ (reference sequence). Deletions cut 2 bases from V and 2 bases from J, with 9 bases between. The CDR3 sequence: CASSLSLSQETQYF. For the CDR3, the DNA is TGTGCCAGCAGCTTATCCCTCAGTCAAGAGACCCAGTACTTC.

The CDR3 DNA reads TGTGCCAGCAGTTTTGCGGCTTCAATCACAGATACGCAGTATTTT. This codes for CASSFAASITDTQYF. The rearrangement joins TRBV27 to TRBJ2-3; no clear D. The length of the CDR3 is 15 residues. CDR1 is MNHEY, CDR2 SMNVEV, per germline (reference sequence). V was shortened by 3 bases and J by 2 bases, with 12 bases between the two germline ends.

V gene TRBV7-9 combines with J gene TRBJ2-7, with 8 bases matching TRBD1. The CDR3 contains 14 residues. V gave up 3 bases and J gave up 0 bases; unmatched junction bases: 1. CDR1 is SEHNR and CDR2 is FQNEAQ in the germline V gene (reference sequence). CDR3 DNA: TGTGCCAGCAGCTTCAGGGGGCTCTCCTACGAGCAGTACTTC. Amino acid sequence: CASSFRGLSYEQYF.

This clone was seen a few times. The rearrangement joins TRBV9 to TRBJ2-6; no definite D call. Between the trimmed V and J ends, which lost 4 bases and 2 bases, there was a span of 10 bases. Germline CDR1 and CDR2: SGDLS and YYNGEE. The CDR3 covers 15 residues. Here the CDR3 DNA reads TGTGCCAGCAGCCCCTGGGCAACTGGGGCCAACGTCCTGACTTTC. This translates into CASSPWATGANVLTF.

In this sample, this clone turned up once. V is TRBV7-9 and J is TRBJ2-7; TRBD1 aligns across 9 bases. Germline trimming cut 2 bases from V and 3 bases from J; bases unmatched to any gene: 5. Germline V gives CDR1 SEHNR, CDR2 FQNEAQ (reference sequence). The CDR3 has 15 amino acids. Here the CDR3 reads CASSLRTGDGYEQYF. The CDR3 DNA reads TGTGCCAGCAGCTTACGGACAGGGGACGGCTACGAGCAGTACTTC.

The V and J genes are TRBV2 and TRBJ2-3; 9 bases are a match to TRBD2. Losses at the gene ends were 7 bases for V and 8 bases for J; bases not matched to a gene: 4. The germline V gene has CDR1 SNHLY and CDR2 FYNNEI. The CDR3 runs to 12 residues. This CDR3 reads CASNQLAGTQYF. Written as DNA, the CDR3 is TGTGCCAGCAACCAACTAGCGGGTACGCAGTATTTT.

This clone was counted a single time. The genes are TRBV27 and TRBJ1-1; unclear D gene. Germline CDR1 is MNHEY and CDR2 is SMNVEV (reference sequence). Trimming removed 5 bases from V and 8 bases from J, with 15 bases in between. This CDR3 spans 13 amino acids. CDR3 nucleotide sequence: TGTGCCAGCAGTCTTTCGAGGGCGGCCGAAGCTTTCTTT. This codes for CASSLSRAAEAFF.

The genes are TRBV10-3 and TRBJ2-2; D uncertain. The CDR3 sequence is 13 residues long. The germline V and J ends were trimmed by 1 base and 8 bases, with 8 bases remaining between them. The V gene's germline CDR1 is ENHRY and CDR2 SYGVKD. CDR3 nucleotides: TGTGCCATCAGTGAGTTTAGAGAGGGGGAGCTGTTTTTT. Amino acid sequence: CAISEFREGELFF.

This sequence joins TRBV11-2 and TRBJ1-2; no clear D gene. CDR1 is SGHAT, CDR2 FQNNGV, per germline. This CDR3 is 14 amino acids long. Trimming pared 4 bases from V and 7 bases from J, leaving 16 bases between. The CDR3 spells CASSYNTALSGYTF. The DNA for the CDR3 is TGTGCCAGCAGCTACAATACGGCACTATCTGGCTACACCTTC.

The chain uses TRBV5-4 and TRBJ2-2, with 8 bases identical to TRBD1. The germline V gene has CDR1 SGHNT and CDR2 YYREEE (reference sequence). This CDR3 contains 16 residues. V lost 4 bases to trimming and J lost 1 base; unmatched junction nucleotides: 6. The CDR3 region has the DNA TGTGCCAGCAGCACCCCCGGGACAGGGAACACCGGGGAGCTGTTTTTT. The encoded protein is CASSTPGTGNTGELFF.

This clone was counted between two and nine times. The rearrangement uses TRBV4-3 and TRBJ2-2; 12 nucleotides line up with TRBD2. V lost 0 bases to trimming and J lost 6 bases; unmatched junction nucleotides: 5. This CDR3 spans 17 amino acids. Germline loops: CDR1 LGHNA, CDR2 YSLEER. The CDR3, as DNA: TGCGCCAGCAGCCAAGATCGGCTAGCGGGAGGGGCCGGGGAGCTGTTTTTT. Its translation is CASSQDRLAGGAGELFF.

This chain uses TRBV6-4 with TRBJ2-1; the D gene is possibly TRBD2 (5 bases). CDR3 size: 12 residues. Trimming took 2 bases from V and 13 from J, leaving 12 bases between them. Looked up from germline, CDR1 is MRHNA and CDR2 is SNTAGT. CDR3 sequence (DNA): TGTGCCAGCAGTGACAACAGCGGCCGCCAGTTCTTC. Protein sequence: CASSDNSGRQFF.

The CDR3 DNA reads as TGCGCCAGCAGCTGGGGACTAGCGGGAGAGGGGACCGGGGAGCTGTTTTTT. Protein sequence: CASSWGLAGEGTGELFF. The chain is built from TRBV5-1 and TRBJ2-2, with TRBD2 matching over 14 bases. Germline V gene lookup returns CDR1 SGHRS and CDR2 YFSETQ. The trim removed 3 bases at V and 5 bases at J, leaving 6 bases unmatched. The CDR3 loop spans 17 amino acids.

The V gene is TRBV9, the J gene TRBJ2-2; possible D gene TRBD1, 6 bases. V was trimmed by 1 base and J by 4 bases, leaving 11 bases between them. Germline V CDR1 and CDR2: SGDLS, YYNGEE. CDR3 length equals 15 residues. The CDR3 spells CASSVLQGGTGELFF. The CDR3 nucleotides read TGTGCCAGCAGCGTACTACAGGGTGGCACCGGGGAGCTGTTTTTT.